This TCR beta chain was documented in a study of OX40 agonist ivuxolimab in advanced cancers. Germline V gives CDR1 LNHDA, CDR2 SQIVND (reference sequence). The CDR3 sequence is 14 residues long. The V end lost 7 bases, the J end lost 7 bases, and 17 bases lay between the germline ends. Findings and limits, study-wide: The investigators did not determine what antigen specificity the expanded peripheral T cells had.

Clones were sequenced by immunoSEQ multiplex PCR, and TCRdb holds only the in-frame ones, with some missing. Counted here are 57,000 or so clones, 70% to 90% occurring once; the ten biggest clones make up 4% to 6%. Points on this clone: Its specificity is not known.

The sequence derives from an adult with an advanced solid tumor such as melanoma, head and neck, liver or kidney cancer. The sample in question was CD4+ or CD8+ T cells sorted from blood, obtained in a trial of the OX40 agonist ivuxolimab. The chain couples TRBV19 to TRBJ2-1; D possibly uses TRBD1 or TRBD2 (7 bases each). The CDR3 nucleotides read TGTGCCAGTATTCGACAGGGAGGGTCGAATGAGCAGTTCTTC. It specifies CASIRQGGSNEQFF.